These T cell receptor beta chains were read from a single sample in a study of identical twins. From the 5' RACE reads, TCRdb called clonotypes with MiXCR, one entry per CDR3 protein. The sample records roughly 1.6 million distinct CDR3 sequences, 32% being singletons. Sequenced: cord blood. These receptors were taken from a newborn girl in good health. Each CDR3 is given with its conserved first and last residue. A D gene is named only where the DNA matches it firmly. Clone size appears in some rows only: once, few, many, or a class for an expanded clone.

NA,TRBV28,TRBJ2-3,NA,TGTGCCAGCAGTTTAGACGAGGCAGATACGCAGTATTTT,CASSLDEADTQYF
NA,TRBV24-1,TRBJ1-2,NA,TGTGCCACCAGTGACCCGGGACACCACTATGGCTACACCTTC,CATSDPGHHYGYTF
NA,TRBV28,TRBJ2-7,few,TGTGCCAGCAGTTTCCCGGAGAGCTCCTACGAGCAGTACTTC,CASSFPESSYEQYF
NA,TRBV29-1,TRBJ2-3,NA,TGCACAGGACTCGCCACAGATACGCAGTATTTT,CTGLATDTQYF
NA,TRBV15,TRBJ2-7,many,TGTGCCACCAGCAGAGATCACAACGAGCAGTACTTC,CATSRDHNEQYF
TRBD1,TRBV29-1,TRBJ1-1,NA,TGCAGCGTGACAGGGCGGAACACTGAAGCTTTCTTT,CSVTGRNTEAFF
TRBD2,TRBV11-2,TRBJ2-3,NA,TGTGCCAGCAGTCACCGACTAGCGGGGTACACAGATACGCAGTATTTT,CASSHRLAGYTDTQYF
TRBD2,TRBV4-2,TRBJ2-2,NA,TGTGCCAGCAGCCGGACCGGGACTAGGGAGCTGTTTTTT,CASSRTGTRELFF
NA,TRBV3-1,TRBJ2-7,few,TGTGCCAGCAGCCAAGGGCTGGGGTTTCCTTCCTACGAGCAGTACTTC,CASSQGLGFPSYEQYF
NA,TRBV4-2,TRBJ2-7,NA,TGTGCCAGCGGCCAAGATAAGGACCCCTACGAGCAGTACTTC,CASGQDKDPYEQYF
TRBD1,TRBV2,TRBJ2-3,NA,TGTGCCAGCAGTGAAGGTAACAGGGGGAGGACAGATACGCAGTATTTT,CASSEGNRGRTDTQYF
TRBD1,TRBV6-2/TRBV6-3,TRBJ1-1,NA,TGTGCCAGCAGTTACTGGCAGGGCAGGGGGTCTGAAGCTTTCTTT,CASSYWQGRGSEAFF
NA,TRBV19,TRBJ1-2,NA,TGTGCCAGTAGTATAGCAGTCTACGATGGCTACACCTTC,CASSIAVYDGYTF
NA,TRBV11-2,TRBJ2-7,NA,TGTGCCAGCAGCGTACCACAGGGCTACAATGAGCAGTACTTC,CASSVPQGYNEQYF
NA,TRBV6-5,TRBJ2-5,NA,TGTGCCAGCAGTTACACGGCGACCCGGCGAGAGACCCAGTACTTC,CASSYTATRRETQYF
NA,TRBV27,TRBJ2-7,NA,TGTGCCAGCAGTTTAAAGGGACACTCCTACGAGCAGTACTTC,CASSLKGHSYEQYF
NA,TRBV6-1,TRBJ1-4,few,TGTGCCAGCAGTGACAGGGGTCTACTTGAAAAACTGTTTTTT,CASSDRGLLEKLFF
TRBD1,TRBV20-1,TRBJ1-5,few,TGCAGTGCTAGAGACGGACAGGGGACTCAGCCCCAGCATTTT,CSARDGQGTQPQHF
NA,TRBV6-6,TRBJ1-6,NA,TGTGCCAGTACAGGGCCCAGAAATTCACCCCTCCACTTT,CASTGPRNSPLHF
NA,TRBV14,TRBJ1-2,NA,TGTGCCAGCAGCAAAGGGGGGGTTAACTATGGCTACACCTTC,CASSKGGVNYGYTF
TRBD1,TRBV3-1,TRBJ2-5,NA,TGTGCCAGCAGCCAAGAGAGGACAGGGGTTTTCGGGCAGTACTTC,CASSQERTGVFGQYF
NA,TRBV27,TRBJ2-1,few,TGTGCCAGCAGTTTGGTGGGGGGAGCGATGAATGAGCAGTTCTTC,CASSLVGGAMNEQFF
TRBD2,TRBV20-1,TRBJ2-7,few,TGCAGTGCTAGAGCTAGCGGGTGGTACTCCTACGAGCAGTACTTC,CSARASGWYSYEQYF
NA,TRBV5-1,TRBJ2-3,few,TGCGCCAGCAGCTTGGTGGCGCACACAGATACGCAGTATTTT,CASSLVAHTDTQYF
TRBD2,TRBV5-1,TRBJ2-3,NA,TGCGCCAGCAGCTTGGGACGTAGCGGGAGAAGGGCAGATACGCAGTATTTT,CASSLGRSGRRADTQYF
NA,TRBV20-1,TRBJ2-3,NA,TGCAGTGCTAGAGATCCTAGTCGTGGCACAGGTACGCAGTATTTT,CSARDPSRGTGTQYF
TRBD1,TRBV6-6,TRBJ1-2,many,TGTGCCAGCAGGCCTACAGGGGGCTATGGCTACACCTTC,CASRPTGGYGYTF
NA,TRBV5-4,TRBJ2-5,NA,TGTGCCAGCAGCATGACTAGAAATGAGCAGTACTTC,CASSMTRNEQYF
NA,TRBV2,TRBJ2-7,NA,TGTGCCAGCGGGGGCACCCCCTACGAGCAGTACTTC,CASGGTPYEQYF
TRBD2,TRBV10-3,TRBJ2-5,few,TGTGCCATCAGGGAGACTAGCGGGGTTCTGTTCCCGGAGACCCAGTACTTC,CAIRETSGVLFPETQYF
NA,TRBV7-8,TRBJ1-2,few,TGTGCCAGCAGCTTAGACGGCCTCTGGGACTATGGCTACACCTTC,CASSLDGLWDYGYTF
NA,TRBV25-1,TRBJ1-2,NA,NA,CASTGTGVFSNYGCTF
TRBD1,TRBV6-5,TRBJ2-3,NA,TGTGCCAGCAGAAAAGGGGGCATGTGGAGCACAGATACGCAGTATTTT,CASRKGGMWSTDTQYF
NA,TRBV28,TRBJ1-2,few,TGTGCCAGCAGTTTACCAGGACCTCGAGGCTACACCTTC,CASSLPGPRGYTF
TRBD1,TRBV7-9,TRBJ1-3,NA,TGTGCCAGCAGCTTTCCGACAGGGGGCTCTGGAAACACCATATATTTT,CASSFPTGGSGNTIYF
NA,TRBV24-1,TRBJ1-1,once,TGTGCCACCAGTGACAACAGAGGAACTGAAGCTTTCTTT,CATSDNRGTEAFF
TRBD2,TRBV7-9,TRBJ2-1,NA,TGTGCCAGCAGCCCGAAGACTAGCGGGGGGCAAAATGAGCAGTTCTTC,CASSPKTSGGQNEQFF
NA,TRBV28,TRBJ2-3,few,TGTGCCAGCACACAAAGTCGGGGCACAGATACGCAGTATTTT,CASTQSRGTDTQYF
TRBD1,TRBV5-1,TRBJ1-4,NA,TGCGCCAGCAGCGCCGGACAGGGGATGGAAAAACTGTTTTTT,CASSAGQGMEKLFF
TRBD1,TRBV5-6,TRBJ2-5,few,TGTGCCAGCAGCTTGGGCCTCCGGGACAGGGGGGAGACCCAGTACTTC,CASSLGLRDRGETQYF
TRBD1,TRBV19,TRBJ1-2,NA,TGTGCCAGTAGTATAGCGGGACAGCTCAACTATGGCTACACCTTC,CASSIAGQLNYGYTF
NA,TRBV5-1,TRBJ1-2,few,TGCGCCAGCAGAGCTCAGGGCAGGTACTATGGCTACACCTTC,CASRAQGRYYGYTF
TRBD1,TRBV4-2,TRBJ2-1,NA,TGTGCCAGCAGCGTCCGGGACAGGGTCGATGAGCAGTTCTTC,CASSVRDRVDEQFF
NA,TRBV7-6,TRBJ2-7,NA,TGTGCCAGCAGCTTACGTGGCGGGGAGTACGAGCAGTACTTC,CASSLRGGEYEQYF
NA,TRBV9,TRBJ2-5,NA,TGTGCCAGCAGCGTCGGACCAGTGGGGGAGCAGTACTTC,CASSVGPVGEQYF
NA,TRBV2,TRBJ1-2,NA,TGTGCCAGCAGTGCCCAGGTTAAGGTCTATGGCTACACCTTC,CASSAQVKVYGYTF
TRBD1,TRBV20-1,TRBJ2-5,NA,TGCAGTGCTAGATCGGGACAGCGATTCCAAGAGACCCAGTACTTC,CSARSGQRFQETQYF
NA,TRBV3-1,TRBJ2-5,few,TGTGCCAGCAGCCATCTGTTCCTAGGGCCCTCCTACAATGAGCAGTACTTC,CASSHLFLGPSYNEQYF
NA,TRBV2,TRBJ1-1,NA,TGTGCCAGCAGTAAGGGTAAGCCTAACACTGAAGCTTTCTTT,CASSKGKPNTEAFF
TRBD1,TRBV10-3,TRBJ2-7,few,TGTGCCGCCGGGACAGGGTCCTACGAGCAGTACTTC,CAAGTGSYEQYF
NA,TRBV15,TRBJ1-5,NA,TGTGCCACCAGCAGAGATTATGGGAGTGGTCAGCCCCAGCATTTT,CATSRDYGSGQPQHF
TRBD1,TRBV25-1,TRBJ2-7,NA,TGTGCCGGCAGTCAAACAGGGGTTTTACAGTACGAGCAGTACTTC,CAGSQTGVLQYEQYF
NA,TRBV20-1,TRBJ1-1,few,TGCAGTGCTAGGGACAGTAACACTGAAGCTTTCTTT,CSARDSNTEAFF